These 20 T cell receptor beta chains were all obtained from the same sample, sequenced in a study of blood T cell repertoires in COVID-19. Profiled with immunoSEQ multiplex PCR; TCRdb holds only in-frame clones, not every one. Among approximately 90,000 clones listed, more than 60% were seen once. Specimen: peripheral blood. Receptors were obtained from a human donor in a cohort sampled during active COVID-19.

DNA of the CDR3: TGCGCCAGCAGCCAGATACTAGGATTGCAGGTCGAGCAGTACTTC. This codes for CASSQILGLQVEQYF. The J gene is TRBJ2-7, the V gene TRBV4-3, with a weak D call TRBD2 (5 bases). This CDR3 spans 15 amino acids. Germline V gene data show CDR1 as LGHNA and CDR2 as YSLEER. Trimming took off 3 bases at V and 6 bases at J, with 18 bases between the two ends.

This sequence joins TRBV25-1 and TRBJ1-3, with 8 bases fitting TRBD1. Looked up from germline, CDR1 is MGHDK and CDR2 is SYGVNS. The CDR3 extends over 13 amino acids. Trimming took 10 bases from V and 2 from J; bases not matched to a gene: 4. The CDR3 region has the DNA TGTGCCACCCAGACAGGGGCTGGAAACACCATATATTTT. Amino acids: CATQTGAGNTIYF.

V and J are TRBV5-1 and TRBJ1-2; 7 nucleotides match TRBD1. The CDR3 sequence is 14 residues long. CDR1 is SGHRS and CDR2 is YFSETQ in the germline V gene. Trimming removed 6 bases from V and 4 bases from J; junction bases left unmatched: 9. The CDR3 spells CASTQGGAAYGYTF. Written as DNA, the CDR3 is TGCGCCAGCACTCAAGGGGGCGCGGCCTATGGCTACACCTTC.

A single count supports this clone. This chain connects TRBV28 to TRBJ1-1; TRBD1 agrees at 10 bases. In germline, CDR1 is MDHEN, CDR2 SYDVKM. The CDR3 covers 14 residues. J gave up 4 bases and V 7 bases, and 6 bases lay outside the gene matches. The CDR3: CASTVTGGLTEAFF. In DNA form, the CDR3 reads TGTGCCAGCACCGTGACAGGGGGCCTCACTGAAGCTTTCTTT.

V gene TRBV7-2 combines with J gene TRBJ2-7, with D possibly TRBD2 on 6 matching bases. Germline CDR1 reads SGHTA; CDR2 reads FQGNSA. V lost 2 bases and J 4 bases, leaving 12 bases between the germline ends. CDR3 size: 14 residues. As DNA, the CDR3 is TGTGCCAGCAGCTTATTCAGGGACTCTTACGAGCAGTACTTC. Its protein is CASSLFRDSYEQYF.

The chain couples TRBV5-1 to TRBJ1-5; 9 positions match TRBD1. The CDR3 covers 16 residues. The germline V gene encodes CDR1 SGHRS and CDR2 YFSETQ. V dropped 0 bases and J dropped 6; count of bases not matched to a gene: 7. CDR3 region: CASSLGSGTGSQPQHF. For the CDR3, the DNA is TGCGCCAGCAGCTTGGGTTCAGGGACAGGGTCTCAGCCCCAGCATTTT.

This sequence joins TRBV5-4 and TRBJ2-1; TRBD1 agrees at 8 bases. Trimming cost V 4 bases and J 7 bases; bases outside gene matches: 10. The CDR3 contains 15 residues. Germline CDR1 SGHNT, CDR2 YYREEE (reference sequence). The CDR3 protein is CASSGQDRVVNEQFF. CDR3 DNA: TGTGCCAGCAGCGGACAGGACAGGGTGGTGAATGAGCAGTTCTTC.

The V and J genes are TRBV5-1 and TRBJ2-1, with TRBD2 identical over 8 bases. The CDR3 is made up of 15 amino acids. CDR1 SGHRS and CDR2 YFSETQ come from the germline V gene. V was clipped by 4 bases and J by 4 bases; unmatched bases: 7. The CDR3 region is CASSGTSGGYNEQFF. The CDR3 region has the DNA TGCGCCAGCAGCGGTACTAGCGGAGGATACAATGAGCAGTTCTTC.

The chain combines TRBV2 with TRBJ2-1; TRBD2 matches 11 bases. After removal of 5 bases from V and 4 bases from J, the junction contained 7 bases not matched to a gene. There are 16 residues in the CDR3. The germline gives CDR1 SNHLY, CDR2 FYNNEI. CDR3 nucleotides: TGTGCCAGCAGTTCAGGACTAGCGGGTATTTACAATGAGCAGTTCTTC. It is translated as CASSSGLAGIYNEQFF.

This chain joins TRBV7-3 and TRBJ2-3; D possibly corresponds to TRBD2 (6 bases). Trimming took 5 bases from V and 3 from J, leaving 12 bases between them. The CDR3 covers 14 residues. Germline assignment: CDR1 SGHTA and CDR2 FQGTGA. Here the CDR3 reads CASSPGGSTDTQYF. The CDR3 bases are TGTGCCAGCAGCCCTGGAGGGAGTACAGATACGCAGTATTTT. Together with reference TRBV7-3 and TRBJ2-3, the CDR3 gives the full variable domain: GAGVSQTPSNKVTEKGKYVELRCDPISGHTALYWYRQSLGQGPEFLIYFQGTGAADDSGLPNDRFFAVRPEGSVSTLKIQRTERGDSAVYLCASSPGGSTDTQYFGPGTRLTVL.

The chain uses TRBV11-3 and TRBJ2-3; D is possibly TRBD2 (5 bases). This CDR3 region has 15 residues. Germline assignment: CDR1 SGHNT and CDR2 YENEEA. V was pared by 1 base and J by 0 bases, with 8 bases between. CDR3 in amino acids: CASSLGGGSTDTQYF. CDR3 coding DNA: TGTGCCAGCAGCTTAGGTGGCGGGAGCACAGATACGCAGTATTTT.

This clone was found a few times. The chain joins TRBV6-6 to TRBJ2-7; 7 nucleotides line up with TRBD2. The CDR3 covers 12 residues. Germline CDR1 is MNHNY and CDR2 is SVGAGI (reference sequence). With 5 bases clipped from V and 5 bases from J, the junction kept 3 bases outside the gene matches. The chain's CDR3 is CASSTSADEQYF. The CDR3 DNA reads as TGTGCCAGCAGTACTAGCGCCGACGAGCAGTACTTC.

The genes are TRBV27 and TRBJ2-5; 11 bases match TRBD1. This CDR3 has 15 amino acids. Germline CDR1 reads MNHEY; CDR2 reads SMNVEV (reference sequence). Losses at the gene ends were 10 bases for V and 2 bases for J; bases not matched to a gene: 9. The CDR3 here is CATSPGQGEQETQYF. Written as DNA, the CDR3 is TGTGCCACCTCTCCGGGACAGGGGGAGCAAGAGACCCAGTACTTC.

CDR3 bases: TGTGCCAGCAGCTTAAGTGGTTTGGGCGGGGACAATCAGCCCCAGCATTTT. Translation: CASSLSGLGGDNQPQHF. The V and J genes are TRBV28 and TRBJ1-5; no clear D gene. The V end lost 6 bases, the J end lost 3 bases, and 21 bases lay between the germline ends. The CDR3 spans 17 residues. CDR1 and CDR2 (germline): MDHEN, SYDVKM.

The chain recombines TRBV3-1 (or the pseudogene TRBV3-2) with TRBJ1-1, with D unresolved. This CDR3 has 15 amino acids. Germline CDR1 is LGHDT and CDR2 is YNNKEL (reference sequence). Deletions cut 5 bases from V and 0 bases from J, with 13 bases between. The CDR3 loop reads CASSSGAQLNTEAFF. Written as DNA, the CDR3 is TGTGCCAGCAGCTCCGGCGCACAGTTGAACACTGAAGCTTTCTTT.

A few counts support this clone. The DNA for the CDR3 is TGCGCCAGCAGCTTGGGGGCGGGGGACTCCTACGAGCAGTACTTC. Its translation: CASSLGAGDSYEQYF. This chain links TRBV5-1 with TRBJ2-7, with 7 bases matching TRBD2. V lost 0 bases to trimming and J lost 0 bases; unmatched junction nucleotides: 3. This CDR3 has 15 residues. Germline V gene lookup returns CDR1 SGHRS and CDR2 YFSETQ.

V gene TRBV11-2 combines with J gene TRBJ2-1, with a tentative D call TRBD2 (5 bases). Trimming stripped 1 base from V and 9 bases from J, with 19 bases between. The CDR3 length is 16 residues. Per germline, CDR1 SGHAT and CDR2 FQNNGV. The CDR3 DNA is TGTGCCAGCAGCTTAGCGGGGTCGGGTACCCACGGTGAGCAGTTCTTC. Its translation is CASSLAGSGTHGEQFF.

The V call is TRBV7-8, the J call TRBJ1-3; TRBD1 aligns across 8 bases. V was clipped by 5 bases and J by 2 bases; unmatched bases: 5. Germline V lookup: CDR1 SGHVS, CDR2 FQNEAQ. The CDR3 is 15 residues long. The CDR3 spells CASSLTDRAGNTIYF. DNA for the CDR3: TGTGCCAGCAGCCTCACGGACAGGGCTGGAAACACCATATATTTT.

This clone appeared a single time. This chain uses TRBV4-3 with TRBJ2-7, with 9 nucleotides matching TRBD1. Trimming cost V 3 bases and J 2 bases; bases outside gene matches: 8. Germline loops: CDR1 LGHNA, CDR2 YSLEER. The CDR3 has 16 residues. In DNA form, the CDR3 reads TGCGCCAGCAGCCAGGTTATAAGACAGGGGGCCTACGAGCAGTACTTC. Translated, it gives CASSQVIRQGAYEQYF.

This clone was counted only a few times. This chain links TRBV5-1 with TRBJ2-7, with TRBD1 identical over 10 bases. V lost 2 bases and J lost 6; bases outside the gene matches: 5. The germline V gene encodes CDR1 SGHRS and CDR2 YFSETQ. The CDR3 is 14 amino acids. The CDR3, as DNA: TGCGCCAGCAGCTTTTCCGGGACAGGGGTCGAGCAGTACTTC. It codes for CASSFSGTGVEQYF. The full variable domain, completed using reference TRBV5-1 and TRBJ2-7, is KAGVTQTPRYLIKTRGQQVTLSCSPISGHRSVSWYQQTPGQGLQFLFEYFSETQRNKGNFPGRFSGRQFSNSRSEMNVSTLELGDSALYLCASSFSGTGVEQYFGPGTRLTVT.